The rows below give T cell receptor beta chains drawn from one sample of a study of untreated major depressive disorder. Produced via immunoSEQ multiplex PCR; TCRdb's table is partial and in-frame only. This sample has about 22,000 clones, with roughly nine tenths found just once. The sample comprised CD4+ T cells from PBMCs. The receptor set was obtained from a woman aged 40 to 50 in good health. The CDR3 runs from the conserved cysteine through the conserved F or W. A D gene is named only where the DNA matches it firmly. Part of the rows lack a size; the others show once, few, many or a class for expanded clones.

-	TRBV27	-	TRBJ1-2	CASSFSGGSVNGYTF	TGTGCCAGCAGTTTCTCTGGGGGGAGTGTCAATGGCTACACCTTC
TRBD1	TRBV5-5	-	TRBJ2-1	CASSSGQGDGQFF	TGTGCCAGCAGCTCGGGACAGGGGGACGGGCAGTTCTTC
TRBD1	TRBV18	-	TRBJ1-2	CASSPPGQGVSYTF	TGTGCCAGCTCACCCCCGGGACAGGGTGTGAGCTACACCTTC
TRBD1	TRBV2	once	TRBJ1-5	CASRDGTGGNQPQHF	TGTGCCAGCAGGGACGGGACAGGGGGCAATCAGCCCCAGCATTTT
-	TRBV11-1	-	TRBJ2-2	CASSWEGGRNTGELFF	TGTGCCAGCAGCTGGGAAGGTGGCCGAAACACCGGGGAGCTGTTTTTT
-	TRBV19	few	TRBJ2-3	CASSTTPGAGRTDTQYF	TGTGCCAGTAGTACTACACCGGGGGCGGGGAGGACAGATACGCAGTATTTT
-	TRBV28	-	TRBJ2-2	CASSLGGRGPGRNTGELFF	TGTGCCAGCAGTTTGGGTGGTAGGGGCCCCGGACGGAACACCGGGGAGCTGTTTTTT
TRBD1	TRBV10-2	-	TRBJ2-1	CASKQDRASYKFF	TGCGCCAGCAAACAGGACAGGGCTTCATACAAGTTCTTC
-	TRBV19	-	TRBJ1-2	CAGGDRLDGYTF	TGTGCCGGCGGCGACAGGTTGGATGGCTACACCTTC
-	TRBV28	-	TRBJ1-2	CASSLFGFGYTF	TGTGCCAGCAGTTTATTCGGGTTTGGCTACACCTTC
-	TRBV7-9	-	TRBJ2-3	CASRPYGGAPGTDTQYF	TGTGCCAGCAGACCCTACGGAGGGGCACCAGGCACAGATACGCAGTATTTT
TRBD2	TRBV19	-	TRBJ2-3	CASSFSGADTQYF	TGTGCCAGTAGTTTTAGCGGGGCAGATACGCAGTATTTT
-	TRBV27	-	TRBJ1-5	CASSSRNQPQHF	TGTGCCAGCAGTTCCCGCAATCAGCCCCAGCATTTT
-	TRBV7-9	-	TRBJ2-5	CASSLTETKETQYF	TGTGCCAGCAGCTTAACGGAGACGAAAGAGACCCAGTACTTC
-	TRBV27	-	TRBJ1-2	CASSAALGASNYGYTF	TGTGCCAGCAGTGCGGCGTTGGGGGCTTCAAACTATGGCTACACCTTC
TRBD2	TRBV5-1	-	TRBJ2-2	CASSPSAGGPGTGELFF	TGCGCCAGCAGCCCGTCGGCGGGAGGGCCGGGCACCGGGGAGCTGTTTTTT
-	TRBV6-1	-	TRBJ1-3	CASSERQTSGNTIYF	TGTGCCAGCAGTGAAAGGCAGACCTCTGGAAACACCATATATTTT
-	TRBV11-2	-	TRBJ2-1	CASSSSDRGDNEQFF	TGTGCCAGCAGCTCATCGGACAGAGGGGACAATGAGCAGTTCTTC
TRBD2	TRBV4-1	-	TRBJ2-7	CASSLRTSGAYEQYF	TGCGCCAGCAGCCTTCGGACTAGCGGGGCGTACGAGCAGTACTTC
-	TRBV5-1	-	TRBJ1-6	CASSPQGLGNSPLHF	TGCGCCAGCAGCCCCCAAGGGCTTGGGAATTCACCCCTCCACTTT
TRBD1	TRBV27	-	TRBJ1-1	CASHNRGRVAGTEAFF	TGTGCCAGTCATAACAGGGGGCGAGTTGCGGGCACTGAAGCTTTCTTT
TRBD1	TRBV10-3	-	TRBJ1-3	CAISESAGTASGNTIYF	TGTGCCATCAGTGAGTCAGCCGGGACAGCCTCTGGAAACACCATATATTTT
-	TRBV6-5	-	TRBJ1-6	CASSYSWVSGSPLHF	TGTGCCAGCAGTTACTCGTGGGTTAGTGGATCACCCCTCCACTTT
TRBD2	TRBV11-2	-	TRBJ2-7	CASSPMGGRTSGNEQYF	TGTGCCAGCAGCCCCATGGGGGGGAGGACTAGCGGGAACGAGCAGTACTTC
-	TRBV4-1	-	TRBJ2-1	CASSRNPEEQFF	TGCGCCAGCAGCAGGAACCCCGAAGAGCAGTTCTTC
-	TRBV6-4	-	TRBJ1-1	CASRVAWGTEAFF	TGTGCCAGCAGGGTAGCTTGGGGCACTGAAGCTTTCTTT
-	TRBV19	-	TRBJ1-1	CASRPLPVGRPMNTEAFF	TGTGCCAGCAGACCCCTCCCGGTGGGCCGGCCCATGAACACTGAAGCTTTCTTT
-	TRBV7-3	-	TRBJ1-6	CASSKGQYNSPLHF	TGTGCCAGCAGTAAAGGGCAGTATAATTCACCCCTCCACTTT
TRBD1	TRBV11-3	-	TRBJ2-3	CASSLDGTGTDTQYF	TGTGCCAGCAGCTTAGATGGGACAGGCACAGATACGCAGTATTTT
TRBD2	TRBV6-4	-	TRBJ2-1	CASRPEPGLVYNEQFF	TGTGCCAGCAGACCCGAACCGGGACTAGTTTACAATGAGCAGTTCTTC
TRBD1	TRBV13	-	TRBJ1-3	CASSSRDRERSIYF	TGTGCCAGCAGCTCTCGGGACAGGGAACGGTCCATATATTTT
-	TRBV7-2	-	TRBJ1-5	CASSPHDDRYSNQPQHF	TGTGCCAGCAGCCCACATGACGACAGATATAGCAATCAGCCCCAGCATTTT
-	TRBV28	-	TRBJ2-5	CASSPPGARGGTQYF	TGTGCCAGCAGTCCGCCAGGGGCGCGAGGCGGGACCCAGTACTTC
TRBD1	TRBV5-6	-	TRBJ1-6	CASSLVQGAESPLHF	TGTGCCAGCAGCTTGGTTCAGGGGGCGGAATCACCCCTCCACTTT
-	TRBV6-6	once	TRBJ1-1	CASIKAGGDTEAFF	TGTGCCAGCATTAAAGCGGGGGGAGACACTGAAGCTTTCTTT
-	TRBV25-1	few	TRBJ1-1	CASSEIHVQNTEAFF	TGTGCCAGCAGTGAGATACACGTTCAGAACACTGAAGCTTTCTTT
-	TRBV4-3	few	TRBJ1-6	CASSPGGASNSPLHF	TGCGCCAGCAGCCCGGGGGGCGCGAGTAATTCACCCCTCCACTTT
TRBD2	TRBV28	-	TRBJ2-5	CASSYGQGGGETQYF	TGTGCCAGCAGCTACGGCCAGGGCGGGGGAGAGACCCAGTACTTC
-	TRBV9	-	TRBJ2-1	CASSVAIDDEQFF	TGTGCCAGCAGCGTAGCAATCGATGATGAGCAGTTCTTC
-	TRBV6-4	-	TRBJ2-2	CASTQGGENTGELFF	TGTGCCAGCACCCAAGGGGGGGAGAACACCGGGGAGCTGTTTTTT
-	TRBV5-6	-	TRBJ1-3	CASSPSRRAGNTIYF	TGTGCCAGCAGCCCCAGCCGCCGGGCTGGAAACACCATATATTTT
-	TRBV12-5	-	TRBJ2-1	CASGLGVREQFF	TGTGCTAGTGGTTTGGGGGTTCGTGAGCAGTTCTTC
-	TRBV4-1	once	TRBJ2-6	CASSQGYSISGANVLTF	TGCGCCAGCAGCCAAGGATACAGTATCTCTGGGGCCAACGTCCTGACTTTC
TRBD2	TRBV7-3	-	TRBJ2-3	CASSLRGGGPDTQYF	TGTGCCAGCAGCTTACGGGGGGGAGGCCCAGATACGCAGTATTTT
TRBD1	TRBV5-4	once	TRBJ2-1	CASSLGQGYEQFF	TGTGCCAGCAGCTTGGGACAGGGCTATGAGCAGTTCTTC
-	TRBV6-5	-	TRBJ2-6	CASSSTGRGGANVLTF	TGTGCCAGCAGTTCGACCGGCAGGGGTGGGGCCAACGTCCTGACTTTC
-	TRBV19	-	TRBJ1-2	CASRVSAGSTNYGYTF	TGTGCCAGTAGAGTCTCGGCTGGCAGTACGAACTATGGCTACACCTTC
TRBD2	TRBV6-1	once	TRBJ2-1	CASTSGGNEQFF	TGTGCCAGCACTAGCGGTGGAAATGAGCAGTTCTTC
-	TRBV5-1	-	TRBJ2-7	CASRENTIGEQYF	TGCGCCAGCAGAGAAAACACGATCGGCGAGCAGTACTTC
-	TRBV7-6	-	TRBJ2-1	CASSHGDSRNPFF	TGTGCCAGCAGCCACGGGGACTCCCGAAATCCGTTCTTC